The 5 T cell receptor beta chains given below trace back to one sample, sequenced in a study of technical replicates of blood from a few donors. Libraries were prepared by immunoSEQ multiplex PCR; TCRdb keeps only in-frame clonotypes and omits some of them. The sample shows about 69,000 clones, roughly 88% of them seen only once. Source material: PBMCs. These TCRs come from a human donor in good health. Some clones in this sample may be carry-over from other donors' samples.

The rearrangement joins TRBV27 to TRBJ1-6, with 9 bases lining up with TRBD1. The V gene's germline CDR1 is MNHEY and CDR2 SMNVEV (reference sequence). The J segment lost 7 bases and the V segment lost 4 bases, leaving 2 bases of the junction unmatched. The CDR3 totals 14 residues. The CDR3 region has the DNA TGTGCCAGCAGTTGGGGGACAGGGAATTCACCCCTCCACTTT. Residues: CASSWGTGNSPLHF.

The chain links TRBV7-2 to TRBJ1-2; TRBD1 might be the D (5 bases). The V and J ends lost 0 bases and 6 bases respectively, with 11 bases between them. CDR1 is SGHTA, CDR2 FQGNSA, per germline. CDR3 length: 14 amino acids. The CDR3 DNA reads TGTGCCAGCAGCTTAGCGCGACAGCCAGATGGCTACACCTTC. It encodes CASSLARQPDGYTF.

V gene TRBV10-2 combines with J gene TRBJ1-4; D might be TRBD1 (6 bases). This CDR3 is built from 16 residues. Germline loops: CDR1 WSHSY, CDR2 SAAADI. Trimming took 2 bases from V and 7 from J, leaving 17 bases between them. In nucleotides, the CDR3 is TGCGCCAGCAGTGAGCCAGCCGGGACATACGGTGAAAAACTGTTTTTT. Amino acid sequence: CASSEPAGTYGEKLFF.

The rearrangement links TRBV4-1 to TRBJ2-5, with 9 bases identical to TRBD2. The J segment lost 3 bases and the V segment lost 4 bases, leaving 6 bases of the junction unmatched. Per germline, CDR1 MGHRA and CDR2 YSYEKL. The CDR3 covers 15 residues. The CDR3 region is CASSRPGTSKETQYF. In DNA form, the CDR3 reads TGCGCCAGCAGCCGCCCAGGGACTAGCAAAGAGACCCAGTACTTC.

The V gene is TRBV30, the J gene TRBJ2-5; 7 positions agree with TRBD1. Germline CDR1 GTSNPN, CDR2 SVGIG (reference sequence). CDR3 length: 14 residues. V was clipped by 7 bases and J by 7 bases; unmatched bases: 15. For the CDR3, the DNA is TGTGCCTCCAGTGGGGACAGTGGACGGGGGACCCAGTACTTC. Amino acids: CASSGDSGRGTQYF.